One T cell receptor beta chain is described in this entry. The sample belongs to a study of blood T cell repertoires in COVID-19. Data came from immunoSEQ multiplex PCR; TCRdb stores just in-frame clones and leaves some out. This table has about 100,000 clones, around four fifths appearing once. Source material: peripheral blood. This receptor was identified in a man in his 70s with active or convalescent COVID-19.

CDR3 region: CSASSPRGGSYTQYF. The CDR3 DNA follows: TGCAGTGCTAGTTCCCCGAGGGGGGGTTCATATACGCAGTATTTT. The chain recombines TRBV20-1 with TRBJ2-3; a possible D gene is TRBD2 (7 bases). The V end lost 3 bases, the J end lost 7 bases, and 20 bases lay between the germline ends. Germline values: CDR1 DFQATT, CDR2 SNEGSKA (reference sequence). The CDR3 runs to 15 residues.